Shown below are 9 T cell receptor beta chains from a single sample sequenced in a study of spatial heterogeneity in lung cancer. Study conclusions and caveats: Expanded intratumoral alpha and beta TCR counts tracked tumor mutation counts.

Stated time point: sample taken at primary tumor resection. MiXCR, run by TCRdb on the 5' RACE reads, gives a single entry per CDR3 protein. The sample holds some 7,800 distinct CDR3 sequences; 9.5% to 15% are singletons and the top ten take 9.5% to 12%. Antigen specificity for these receptors is unknown. Material: lung tumor tissue, obtained at surgery. These TCRs come from a male donor with early-stage non-small cell lung cancer.

This clonotype counts as medium-sized. The rearrangement links TRBV6-5 to TRBJ2-7; D possibly uses TRBD1 or TRBD2 (5 bases each). This CDR3 has 15 residues. Germline V CDR1 and CDR2: MNHEY, SVGAGI. Trimming removed 0 bases from V and 2 bases from J, with 11 bases in between. DNA of the CDR3: TGTGCCAGCAGTTACTCGAGGGACCGGACCTACGAGCAGTACTTC. This codes for CASSYSRDRTYEQYF.

This clonotype was observed at least ten times. The V call is TRBV6-5, the J call TRBJ1-1, with D tentatively TRBD1 (6 bases). The germline CDR1 and CDR2 sequences are MNHEY and SVGAGI. CDR3 size: 13 residues. The V end lost 8 bases, the J end lost 5 bases, and 15 bases lay between the germline ends. This chain's CDR3 is CASADGGRTEAFF. In DNA, the CDR3 is TGTGCCAGCGCTGACGGGGGGCGGACTGAAGCTTTCTTT.

This clonotype is labeled as medium-sized (0.01 to 0.1%). The chain combines TRBV6-6 with TRBJ2-3; 8 bases line up with TRBD2. With V trimmed by 7 bases and J by 2 bases, 26 bases remained unmatched. Germline V gives CDR1 MNHNY, CDR2 SVGAGI (reference sequence). The CDR3 contains 21 residues. This chain's CDR3 is CASIPTPREGPWSGHTDTQYF. The CDR3 coding sequence is TGTGCCAGCATCCCCACCCCCCGGGAGGGCCCTTGGAGTGGGCACACAGATACGCAGTATTTT.

V is TRBV2 and J is TRBJ1-1, with D unclear. Germline assignment: CDR1 SNHLY and CDR2 FYNNEI. The CDR3 length is 13 residues. Between the trimmed V and J ends, which lost 6 bases and 1 base, there was a span of 9 bases. The CDR3 reads CASRQQPNTEAFF. As DNA, the CDR3 is TGTGCCAGCAGGCAACAGCCGAACACTGAAGCTTTCTTT.

This clonotype is termed medium-sized. The germline gene is not matched at one end of the junction; a read error may be the cause. The J gene is TRBJ1-2, the V gene TRBV20-1, with D maybe TRBD1 (6 bases). Germline-derived CDR1 and CDR2 are DFQATT and SNEGSKA (reference sequence). The CDR3 consists of 10 residues. DNA for the CDR3: TGCAGTGCTAGGGGGGCCGGGACCCACTTC. The encoded protein is CSARGAGTHF.

This clonotype was counted many times. This rearrangement joins TRBV6-4 to TRBJ2-2; no clear D. CDR3 size: 12 residues. Per the germline V gene, CDR1 is MRHNA and CDR2 is SNTAGT. Trimming removed 6 bases from V and 3 bases from J, with 5 bases in between. As DNA, the CDR3 is TGTGCCAGCAGAGGATACACCGGGGAGCTGTTTTTT. Translation gives CASRGYTGELFF.

This sequence joins TRBV5-6 and TRBJ2-1; D ambiguous. V was shortened by 3 bases and J by 2 bases, with 6 bases between the two germline ends. The length of the CDR3 is 13 residues. The V gene's germline CDR1 is SGHDT and CDR2 YYEEEE. The CDR3, as DNA: TGTGCCAGCAGCTCCGGCCCCTACAATGAGCAGTTCTTC. This encodes CASSSGPYNEQFF.

Notes on this clonotype: One base away lies a much larger clone, so this may be a sequencing read error. The chain uses TRBV7-7 and TRBJ2-1, with a tentative D call TRBD2 (5 bases). This CDR3 comprises 17 residues. The germline V gene has CDR1 SSHAT and CDR2 FNYEAQ (reference sequence). The germline V and J ends were trimmed by 5 bases and 7 bases, with 24 bases remaining between them. DNA of the CDR3: TGTGCCAGCAGCCAGCAACCCCCGAGACTACCCCTGAATGAGCAGTTCTTC. Encoded protein: CASSQQPPRLPLNEQFF.

This rearrangement joins TRBV28 to TRBJ2-3; D call uncertain. Deletions cut 2 bases from V and 0 bases from J, with 12 bases between. CDR1 MDHEN and CDR2 SYDVKM come from the germline V gene. CDR3 length: 16 residues. CDR3 DNA: TGTGCCAGCAGTTTACTAGGCAGAACTAGCACAGATACGCAGTATTTT. This encodes CASSLLGRTSTDTQYF.